The T cell receptor (beta chain) under discussion was sequenced for a study of blood T cell repertoires in COVID-19. In the study overall: The United States, Italy and Spain supplied acute and convalescent COVID-19 samples.

Germline CDR1 reads SGDLS; CDR2 reads YYNGEE. Trimming cost V 0 bases and J 0 bases, with 7 bases left between them. This CDR3 is built from 15 residues. Assay used: immunoSEQ multiplex PCR; TCRdb lists only in-frame clones, some missing. The data show almost 250,000 clones, with about 84% seen just once and over 5.5% held by the top ten. The chain recombines TRBV9 with TRBJ1-3; the D gene is possibly TRBD1 (5 bases). The sequence derives from a woman older than 75 with COVID-19, enrolled during active disease. The sample consisted of peripheral blood. This chain's CDR3 is CASSVVGLSGNTIYF. The DNA for the CDR3 is TGTGCCAGCAGCGTAGTGGGGCTCTCTGGAAACACCATATATTTT.